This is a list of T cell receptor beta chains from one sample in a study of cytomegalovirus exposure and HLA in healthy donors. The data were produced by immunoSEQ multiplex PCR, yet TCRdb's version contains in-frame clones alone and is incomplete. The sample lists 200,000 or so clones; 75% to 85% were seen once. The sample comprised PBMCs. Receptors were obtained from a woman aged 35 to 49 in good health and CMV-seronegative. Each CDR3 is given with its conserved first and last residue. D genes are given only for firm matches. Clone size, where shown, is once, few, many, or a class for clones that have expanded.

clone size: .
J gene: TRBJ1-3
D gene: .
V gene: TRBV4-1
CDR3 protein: CASSQGTSAYTIYF
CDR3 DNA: TGCGCCAGCAGCCAAGGGACATCGGCGTACACCATATATTTT

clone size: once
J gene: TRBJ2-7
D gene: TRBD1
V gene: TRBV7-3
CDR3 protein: CASSPAGTGGYEQYF
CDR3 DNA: TGTGCCAGCAGCCCTGCTGGGACAGGGGGCTACGAGCAGTACTTC

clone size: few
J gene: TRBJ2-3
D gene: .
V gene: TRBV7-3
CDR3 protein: CASSADRSTDTQYF
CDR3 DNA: TGTGCCAGCAGCGCGGACAGAAGCACAGATACGCAGTATTTT

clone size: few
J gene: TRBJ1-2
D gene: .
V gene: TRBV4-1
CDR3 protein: CASSQAAGDYYGYTF
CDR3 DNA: TGCGCCAGCAGCCAGGCAGCAGGTGATTACTATGGCTACACCTTC

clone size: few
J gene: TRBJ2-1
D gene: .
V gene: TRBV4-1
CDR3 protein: CASSQDSGPYNEQFF
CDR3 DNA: TGTGCCAGCAGCCAAGATAGCGGCCCATACAATGAGCAGTTCTTC

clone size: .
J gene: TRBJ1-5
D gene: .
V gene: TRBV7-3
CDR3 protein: CASRTHTLGGNQPQHF
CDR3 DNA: TGTGCCAGCAGGACCCACACCCTAGGAGGCAATCAGCCCCAGCATTTT

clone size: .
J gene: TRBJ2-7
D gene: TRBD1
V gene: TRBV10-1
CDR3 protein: CASSDYRGSYEQYF
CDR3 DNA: TGCGCCAGCAGTGACTACAGGGGATCCTACGAGCAGTACTTC

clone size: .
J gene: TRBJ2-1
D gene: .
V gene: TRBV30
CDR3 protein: CAWSGQVGQFF
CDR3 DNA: TGTGCCTGGAGTGGACAGGTAGGGCAGTTCTTC

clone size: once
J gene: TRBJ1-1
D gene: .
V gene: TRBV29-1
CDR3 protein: CSVESPMNTEAFF
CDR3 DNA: TGCAGCGTTGAGAGCCCCATGAACACTGAAGCTTTCTTT

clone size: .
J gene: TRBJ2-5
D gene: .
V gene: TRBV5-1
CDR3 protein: CASSAQGGGETQYF
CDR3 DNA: TGCGCCAGCAGCGCACAGGGCGGGGGAGAGACCCAGTACTTC

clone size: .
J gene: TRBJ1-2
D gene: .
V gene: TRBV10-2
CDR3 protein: CASSESGGGGYTF
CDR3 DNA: TGCGCCAGCAGTGAGTCAGGAGGAGGTGGCTACACCTTC

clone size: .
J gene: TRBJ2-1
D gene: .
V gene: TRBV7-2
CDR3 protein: CASSPLRYEQFF
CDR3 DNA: TGTGCCAGCAGCCCCTTGAGGTATGAGCAGTTCTTC

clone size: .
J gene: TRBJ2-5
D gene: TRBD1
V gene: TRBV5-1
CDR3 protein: CASSQRTGTSVQYF
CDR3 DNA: TGCGCCAGCAGCCAGCGGACAGGTACGAGTGTCCAGTACTTC

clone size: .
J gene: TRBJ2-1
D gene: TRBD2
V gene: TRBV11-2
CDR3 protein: CASSLDPGLGYNEQFF
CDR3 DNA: TGTGCCAGCAGCTTAGATCCGGGACTAGGGTACAATGAGCAGTTCTTC

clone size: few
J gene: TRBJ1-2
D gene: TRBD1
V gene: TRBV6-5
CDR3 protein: CASSRPGQGNYGYTF
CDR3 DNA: TGTGCCAGCAGCCGCCCGGGACAGGGGAACTATGGCTACACCTTC

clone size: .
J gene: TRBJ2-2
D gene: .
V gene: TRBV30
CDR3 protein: CAWSPAGRPPGELFF
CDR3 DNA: TGTGCCTGGAGTCCCGCAGGCCGTCCCCCCGGGGAGCTGTTTTTT

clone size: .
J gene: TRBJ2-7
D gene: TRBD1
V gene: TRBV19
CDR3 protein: CASSQSGTVSYEQYF
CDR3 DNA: TGTGCCAGTAGCCAATCCGGGACAGTTTCCTACGAGCAGTACTTC

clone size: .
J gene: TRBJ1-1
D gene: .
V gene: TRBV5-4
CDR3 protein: CASSLAAGSEAFF
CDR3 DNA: TGTGCCAGCAGCTTGGCCGCGGGGTCTGAAGCTTTCTTT

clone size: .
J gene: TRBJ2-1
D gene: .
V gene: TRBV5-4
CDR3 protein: CASSLEGGAYNEQFF
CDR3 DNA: TGTGCCAGCAGCTTGGAAGGGGGTGCCTACAATGAGCAGTTCTTC

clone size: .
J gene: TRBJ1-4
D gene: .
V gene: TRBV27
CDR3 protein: CASSLTAGNEKLFF
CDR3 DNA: TGTGCCAGCAGTTTGACAGCCGGTAATGAAAAACTGTTTTTT

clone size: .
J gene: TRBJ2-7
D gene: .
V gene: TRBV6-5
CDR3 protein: CASSSTGGGSYEQYF
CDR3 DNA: TGTGCCAGCAGTTCTACAGGGGGGGGCTCCTACGAGCAGTACTTC

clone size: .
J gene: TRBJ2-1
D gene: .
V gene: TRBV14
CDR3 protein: CASSQVSGVRNEQFF
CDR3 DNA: TGTGCCAGCAGCCAAGTTTCGGGAGTACGAAATGAGCAGTTCTTC

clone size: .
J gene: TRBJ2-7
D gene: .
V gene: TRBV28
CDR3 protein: CASSLMDRASTGIYEQYF
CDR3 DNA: TGTGCCAGCAGTTTAATGGATAGGGCGTCCACAGGAATCTACGAGCAGTACTTC